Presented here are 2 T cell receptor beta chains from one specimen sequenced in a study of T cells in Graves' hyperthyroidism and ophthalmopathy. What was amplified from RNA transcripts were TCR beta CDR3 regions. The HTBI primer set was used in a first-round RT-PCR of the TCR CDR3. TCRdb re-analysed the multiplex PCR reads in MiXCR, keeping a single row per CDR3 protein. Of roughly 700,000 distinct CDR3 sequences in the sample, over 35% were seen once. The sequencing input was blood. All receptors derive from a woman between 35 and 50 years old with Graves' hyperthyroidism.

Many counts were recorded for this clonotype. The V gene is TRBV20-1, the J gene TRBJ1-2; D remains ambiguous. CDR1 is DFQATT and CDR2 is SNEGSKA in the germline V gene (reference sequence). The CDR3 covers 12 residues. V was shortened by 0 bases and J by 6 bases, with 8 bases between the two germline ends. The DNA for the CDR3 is TGCAGTGCTAGAGACAAGGAGGATGGCTACACCTTC. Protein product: CSARDKEDGYTF.

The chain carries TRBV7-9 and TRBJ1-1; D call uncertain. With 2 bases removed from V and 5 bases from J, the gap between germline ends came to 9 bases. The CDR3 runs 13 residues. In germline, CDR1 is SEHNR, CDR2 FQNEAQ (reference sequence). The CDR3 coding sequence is TGTGCCAGCAGCTTATTGCCCGATACTGAAGCTTTCTTT. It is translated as CASSLLPDTEAFF.